The clone carrying this TCR beta chain has a count of ten or more. Germline loops: CDR1 SNHLY, CDR2 FYNNEI. This CDR3 is 11 amino acids long. V was shortened by 5 bases and J by 6 bases, with 4 bases between the two germline ends. This specimen belongs to a study of tumor-infiltrating lymphocytes in primary liver carcinoma. Total RNA (roughly 530 ng) served as template for TCR beta cDNA synthesis primed by a constant-region primer. Three-round nested multiplex PCR performed with slightly modified ARM-PCR produced the TCR beta libraries. The first two PCR rounds used TRBV1-TRBV30 forward primers with a C-beta reverse primer, 9 to 10 cycles each. One entry per CDR3 protein results from TCRdb running MiXCR on the multiplex PCR reads. The sample shows over 35,000 distinct CDR3 sequences, over 65% of them seen only once. Joint extraction of RNA and DNA used roughly 19-31 mg of bulk tissue that was unsorted.

The source material was liver tumor tissue from sampling region 4. As for subset: tumor region T4, right-lateral pole. The TCR was taken from a man aged 40-49 years with primary liver carcinoma and hepatitis B virus infection. The V gene is TRBV2, the J gene TRBJ2-2; D gene ambiguous. The CDR3 bases are TGTGCCAGCAGTTTTTCCGGGGAGCTGTTTTTT. It specifies CASSFSGELFF.